This TCR beta chain derives from a study of blood T cell repertoires in COVID-19. The wider study: PBMCs, B-cell-depleted T cells, or T cells provided the cDNA or gDNA that made up the material.

The sample holds one count of this clone. Only in-frame clones appear in the TCRdb table, and some are missing; sequencing was by immunoSEQ multiplex PCR. The profile shows 150,000 to 200,000 clones, approximately 86% of them singletons. V lost 5 bases and J lost 2; bases outside the gene matches: 4. The length of the CDR3 is 16 residues. The germline V gene encodes CDR1 SEHNR and CDR2 FQNEAQ (reference sequence). Sample: peripheral blood. This chain links TRBV7-9 with TRBJ2-1; TRBD2 aligns across 12 bases. This TCR was recovered from a man aged 60-69 years with acute or convalescent COVID-19. The CDR3 nucleotides are TGTGCCAGCAGCCCCGGGACTAGCGGGCCCTACAATGAGCAGTTCTTC. Protein product: CASSPGTSGPYNEQFF.